This entry lists 30 T cell receptor beta chains sequenced from one sample in a study of patients and donors after allogeneic stem cell transplantation. A single record per CDR3 protein comes from TCRdb applying MiXCR to the RT-PCR reads. Of about 1,700 distinct CDR3 sequences listed, approximately 17% are singletons. Sequencing was carried out using blood, either unsorted or a sorted T cell fraction (not recorded which). These TCRs come from a human donor who was either an allogeneic HSCT recipient or a stem cell or donor lymphocyte infusion donor (not recorded which). It is not recorded whose cells these are; they may come from a transplant donor.

By sample share, this clonotype is large. CDR3 in amino acids: CASSQGLAEGPNLYNEQFF. The CDR3, as DNA: TGTGCCAGCAGCCAAGGACTAGCGGAGGGCCCTAATCTTTACAATGAGCAGTTCTTC. This sequence joins TRBV4-2 and TRBJ2-1, with 9 bases identical to TRBD2. The junction had 14 bases not matched to a gene; V was cut back by 1 base and J by 4 bases. The CDR3 contains 19 residues. Germline loops: CDR1 LGHNA, CDR2 YNFKEQ.

This clonotype was found a few times. The chain uses TRBV24-1 and TRBJ2-1, with 13 bases matching TRBD2. J gave up 5 bases and V 10 bases, and 7 bases lay outside the gene matches. The CDR3 loop spans 15 amino acids. The germline V gene encodes CDR1 KGHDR and CDR2 SFDVKD. The DNA of the CDR3 is TGTGCCACAACGACTAGCGGGAGGAACGACAATGAGCAGTTCTTC. Translated: CATTTSGRNDNEQFF.

The chain links TRBV7-8 to TRBJ2-5, with D possibly being TRBD2 (6 bases). CDR3 length: 14 amino acids. CDR1 is SGHVS and CDR2 is FQNEAQ in the germline V gene. The V and J ends lost 1 base and 5 bases respectively, with 11 bases between them. CDR3 residues: CASSLVVRGETQYF. In DNA, the CDR3 is TGTGCCAGCAGCTTAGTTGTTCGGGGGGAGACCCAGTACTTC. The full variable domain, completed using reference TRBV7-8 and TRBJ2-5, is GAGVSQSPRYKVAKRGQDVALRCDPISGHVSLFWYQQALGQGPEFLTYFQNEAQLDKSGLPSDRFFAERPEGSVSTLKIQRTQQEDSAVYLCASSLVVRGETQYFGPGTRLLVL.

This clonotype ranks as medium-sized. The chain couples TRBV7-9 to TRBJ1-1; D gene unclear. The germline CDR1 and CDR2 sequences are SEHNR and FQNEAQ (reference sequence). The CDR3 is 12 residues long. V was cut by 5 bases and J by 11 bases, with 15 bases left in between. The DNA of the CDR3 is TGTGCCAGCAGCCGCAGATCGGGGAGGGCTTTCTTT. Translation: CASSRRSGRAFF.

This clonotype was observed at least ten times. The chain employs TRBV11-3 and TRBJ2-1; 8 bases line up with TRBD1. Germline V gives CDR1 SGHNT, CDR2 YENEEA. The J segment lost 8 bases and the V segment lost 0 bases, leaving 15 bases of the junction unmatched. The CDR3 has 18 residues. The CDR3 nucleotides are TGTGCCAGCAGCTTAGATTGGTCGAGGGACAGGAATAGTGATGAGCAGTTCTTC. Residues: CASSLDWSRDRNSDEQFF.

This clonotype rates as hyperexpanded. The V and J genes are TRBV27 and TRBJ1-1; TRBD1 might be the D (6 bases). Germline V CDR1 and CDR2: MNHEY, SMNVEV (reference sequence). V was trimmed by 11 bases and J by 5 bases, leaving 21 bases between them. The length of the CDR3 is 14 residues. This CDR3 reads CAPDRSGAKTEAFF. The CDR3 DNA is TGTGCCCCGGATAGGTCGGGGGCCAAAACTGAAGCTTTCTTT.

This clonotype was observed at least ten times. The rearrangement joins TRBV6-2 or TRBV6-3 to TRBJ1-1, with D perhaps matching TRBD1 (5 bases). The CDR3 totals 15 residues. V lost 11 bases, J lost 5 bases, and 24 bases lay in between. Looked up from germline, CDR1 is MNHEY and CDR2 is SVGEGT. The CDR3 nucleotides read TGTGCCCCGACGGGGGTCCGTATTGAAGGAACTGAAGCTTTCTTT. Translation gives CAPTGVRIEGTEAFF.

This clonotype was found many times. The CDR3 loop is CSARADGNTIYF. The CDR3 DNA reads TGCAGTGCTAGAGCAGATGGAAACACCATATATTTT. The chain carries TRBV20-1 and TRBJ1-3; no firm D call. The germline gives CDR1 DFQATT, CDR2 SNEGSKA (reference sequence). Trimming shortened V by 1 base and J by 3 bases, and 4 bases separated the two germline ends. This CDR3 region has 12 residues.

The gene calls are TRBV4-1 and TRBJ1-2, with 12 bases aligning to TRBD1. The CDR3 has 16 residues. Trimming took 5 bases from V and 4 from J; bases not matched to a gene: 8. CDR1 and CDR2 (germline): MGHRA, YSYEKL. The CDR3 nucleotides read TGCGCCAGCAGCTTTACCGGGACAGGGGGCCTCTATGGCTACACCTTC. Encoded protein: CASSFTGTGGLYGYTF.

V is TRBV7-8 and J is TRBJ2-4; possibly TRBD1 for D (5 bases). Germline V CDR1 and CDR2: SGHVS, FQNEAQ. The CDR3 is made up of 15 amino acids. With 2 bases removed from V and 0 bases from J, the gap between germline ends came to 8 bases. CDR3: CASSLMGLAKNIQYF. CDR3 DNA sequence: TGTGCCAGCAGCTTAATGGGGCTAGCCAAAAACATTCAGTACTTC.

This clonotype was observed at least ten times. The J gene is TRBJ2-4, the V gene TRBV7-9; D uncertain. V shed 4 bases and J shed 0 bases, with 7 bases lying between them. This CDR3 has 14 residues. The V gene's germline CDR1 is SEHNR and CDR2 FQNEAQ (reference sequence). This chain's CDR3 is CASSSWTAKNIQYF. Here the CDR3 DNA reads TGTGCCAGCAGCTCCTGGACAGCCAAAAACATTCAGTACTTC.

This clonotype was detected ten times or more. The chain has TRBV9 and TRBJ2-2; 8 bases are a match to TRBD2. Germline CDR1 is SGDLS and CDR2 is YYNGEE. The J segment lost 5 bases and the V segment lost 3 bases, leaving 9 bases of the junction unmatched. The CDR3 has 16 residues. The CDR3, as DNA: TGTGCCAGCAGCGCCTCCGGACTAGCAAGGACCGGGGAGCTGTTTTTT. This sequence encodes CASSASGLARTGELFF.

Worth noting for this clonotype: The junction departs from the called germline gene at one end, perhaps through a read error. The chain links TRBV7-2 to TRBJ2-5, with 8 bases lining up with TRBD2. CDR3 size: 15 residues. Germline V gene lookup returns CDR1 SGHTA and CDR2 FQGNSA. This chain's CDR3 is CASSLEASGQETQYF. In DNA, the CDR3 is TGTGCCAGCAGCTTAGAGGCTAGCGGGCAAGAGACCCAGTACTTT.

Judged by abundance, this clonotype is medium-sized. The chain joins TRBV20-1 to TRBJ1-2, with D hard to call. This CDR3 region has 11 residues. Looked up from germline, CDR1 is DFQATT and CDR2 is SNEGSKA (reference sequence). Trimming took off 8 bases at V and 6 bases at J, with 13 bases between the two ends. CDR3 in amino acids: CSLPGIHGYTF. The CDR3 DNA reads as TGCAGTTTACCGGGGATACATGGCTACACCTTC.

This clonotype has ten or more counts. The chain joins TRBV7-9 to TRBJ1-1, with no clear D. The germline V and J ends were trimmed by 1 base and 5 bases, with 11 bases remaining between them. Germline CDR1 is SEHNR and CDR2 is FQNEAQ (reference sequence). The CDR3 consists of 14 residues. CDR3 region: CASSLDRGRTEAFF. CDR3 bases: TGTGCCAGCAGCTTAGATCGGGGTAGAACTGAAGCTTTCTTT. The whole variable domain, remainder taken from reference TRBV7-9 and TRBJ1-1, is DTGVSQNPRHKITKRGQNVTFRCDPISEHNRLYWYRQTLGQGPEFLTYFQNEAQLEKSRLLSDRFSAERPKGSFSTLEIQRTEQGDSAMYLCASSLDRGRTEAFFGQGTRLTVV.

The chain couples TRBV6-6 to TRBJ2-7; D remains ambiguous. V lost 7 bases and J 2 bases, leaving 18 bases between the germline ends. The germline gives CDR1 MNHNY, CDR2 SVGAGI (reference sequence). This CDR3 is built from 15 residues. CDR3 protein: CASTPWRQTTYEQYF. In DNA, the CDR3 is TGTGCCAGCACTCCATGGCGACAAACCACCTACGAGCAGTACTTC.

The sample holds many counts of this clonotype. The chain carries TRBV12-3 or TRBV12-4 and TRBJ2-5; 7 bases are shared with TRBD1. V lost 3 bases, J lost 2 bases, and 15 bases stayed unmatched. The CDR3 sequence is 18 residues long. CDR3 loop: CASSLVSGGIRRQETQYF. The CDR3 DNA follows: TGTGCCAGCAGTTTGGTGTCAGGGGGAATAAGGCGGCAAGAGACCCAGTACTTC.

This clonotype was detected many times. The rearrangement links TRBV7-9 to TRBJ2-3; 7 nucleotides align to TRBD2. CDR3 length: 16 amino acids. With 5 bases clipped from V and 4 bases from J, the junction kept 12 bases outside the gene matches. Germline CDR1 reads SEHNR; CDR2 reads FQNEAQ (reference sequence). The CDR3 loop reads CASSASGAGDSDTQYF. The CDR3 coding sequence is TGTGCCAGCAGCGCCTCCGGCGCGGGAGATTCAGATACGCAGTATTTT.

The chain carries TRBV7-9 and TRBJ1-2, with D tentatively TRBD1 (5 bases). The germline CDR1 and CDR2 sequences are SEHNR and FQNEAQ (reference sequence). The CDR3 runs to 16 residues. The germline V and J ends were trimmed by 4 bases and 5 bases, with 20 bases remaining between them. This CDR3 reads CASSSYASGQKYGYTF. The DNA of the CDR3 is TGTGCCAGCAGCTCCTATGCGAGCGGACAAAAATATGGCTACACCTTC.

At least ten counts were recorded for this clonotype. The CDR3 reads CASGLPPGGRDNEQFF. The CDR3 DNA follows: TGTGCTAGTGGTTTGCCTCCGGGCGGGAGGGACAATGAGCAGTTCTTC. The chain joins TRBV12-5 to TRBJ2-1; 9 bases align to TRBD2. The CDR3 totals 16 residues. Germline V CDR1 and CDR2: LGHNT, FRNRAP. V gave up 2 bases and J gave up 5 bases; unmatched junction bases: 7.

This clonotype was detected only a few times. In nucleotides, the CDR3 is TGTGCCAGCAGCTTTAAGGGACTAGGCACAGATACGCAGTATTTT. Residues: CASSFKGLGTDTQYF. The chain joins TRBV7-9 to TRBJ2-3; 8 positions agree with TRBD2. In germline, CDR1 is SEHNR, CDR2 FQNEAQ (reference sequence). This CDR3 has 15 residues. V trimming: 3 bases; J trimming: 1 base; junction bases outside the gene matches: 3.

V usage is TRBV7-9 and J usage is TRBJ2-4; D not resolved. The V gene's germline CDR1 is SEHNR and CDR2 FQNEAQ (reference sequence). CDR3 length: 17 amino acids. Trimming stripped 5 bases from V and 1 base from J, with 18 bases between. As DNA, the CDR3 is TGTGCCAGCAGCCCCCGATTTGGTTCCGGGGCCAAAAACATTCAGTACTTC. The encoded protein is CASSPRFGSGAKNIQYF.

This clonotype was detected ten times or more. The CDR3: CASRGTSGAYNEQFF. CDR3 coding DNA: TGTGCCAGCAGGGGGACTAGCGGGGCCTACAATGAGCAGTTCTTC. V usage is TRBV7-9 and J usage is TRBJ2-1; 13 bases fit TRBD2. Germline V lookup: CDR1 SEHNR, CDR2 FQNEAQ (reference sequence). The CDR3 is 15 amino acids. V gave up 6 bases and J gave up 2 bases; unmatched junction bases: 1.

There are a few counts of this clonotype. The chain recombines TRBV7-9 with TRBJ2-3; no reliable D call. CDR1 is SEHNR, CDR2 FQNEAQ, per germline (reference sequence). V shed 5 bases and J shed 7 bases, with 7 bases lying between them. The CDR3 totals 11 residues. As DNA, the CDR3 is TGTGCCAGCAGCGACGCCCATACGCAGTATTTT. The encoded protein is CASSDAHTQYF.

The sample holds many counts of this clonotype. CDR3 DNA sequence: TGTGCCAGCAGTGACGGGAGGAAGACCCAGTACTTC. Its protein product is CASSDGRKTQYF. The chain employs TRBV28 and TRBJ2-5; 7 nucleotides align to TRBD2. The V and J ends lost 5 bases and 6 bases, in that order; junction bases with no gene match: 3. CDR1 is MDHEN, CDR2 SYDVKM, per germline. The CDR3 consists of 12 residues. Combining the CDR3 with reference TRBV28 and TRBJ2-5 gives the whole variable domain DVKVTQSSRYLVKRTGEKVFLECVQDMDHENMFWYRQDPGLGLRLIYFSYDVKMKEKGDIPEGYSVSREKKERFSLILESASTNQTSMYLCASSDGRKTQYFGPGTRLLVL.

This sequence joins TRBV29-1 and TRBJ2-5; 8 bases agree with TRBD1. The length of the CDR3 is 12 residues. Germline V lookup: CDR1 SQVTM, CDR2 ANQGSEA. V lost 5 bases to trimming and J lost 6 bases; unmatched junction nucleotides: 5. CDR3 loop: CSVRQGMQTQYF. CDR3 DNA sequence: TGCAGCGTTCGACAGGGGATGCAGACCCAGTACTTC.

This clonotype counts as medium-sized. The CDR3 DNA reads as TGTGCCAGCAGCCAAGAGAACTACAATGAGCAGTTCTTC. This encodes CASSQENYNEQFF. This sequence joins TRBV3-1 and TRBJ2-1; D is unclear. The CDR3 runs 13 residues. Trimming left V 0 bases short and J 3 bases short, with 3 bases between. The germline gives CDR1 LGHDT, CDR2 YNNKEL (reference sequence).

This rearrangement joins TRBV7-9 to TRBJ2-1; D may match TRBD1 or TRBD2 (5 bases each). CDR3 size: 17 residues. Germline V CDR1 and CDR2: SEHNR, FQNEAQ (reference sequence). V gave up 5 bases and J gave up 4 bases, with 21 bases separating them. This CDR3 reads CASSPHHGTGKYNEQFF. Here the CDR3 DNA reads TGTGCCAGCAGCCCACATCACGGGACGGGAAAGTACAATGAGCAGTTCTTC.

The chain couples TRBV6-2 or TRBV6-3 to TRBJ2-3, with D hard to call. This CDR3 has 12 amino acids. Germline-derived CDR1 and CDR2 are MNHEY and SVGEGT. Trimming shortened V by 5 bases and J by 0 bases, and 3 bases separated the two germline ends. The DNA for the CDR3 is TGTGCCAGCAGTCAAAGCACAGATACGCAGTATTTT. Residues: CASSQSTDTQYF.

This clonotype has only a few counts. The V and J genes are TRBV29-1 and TRBJ2-3; 8 nucleotides align to TRBD2. The germline V gene encodes CDR1 SQVTM and CDR2 ANQGSEA. V lost 7 bases to trimming and J lost 3 bases; unmatched junction nucleotides: 9. The length of the CDR3 is 14 residues. The CDR3 DNA reads TGCAGCGCCCAGAGGACTAGCTGGACAGATACGCAGTATTTT. As protein: CSAQRTSWTDTQYF.